Shown below are 11 T cell receptor beta chains from a single sample sequenced in a study of identifying expanded T cells in peripheral blood. TCRdb's copy holds only in-frame clones and misses some; the assay was immunoSEQ multiplex PCR. Among about 86,000 clones listed, 70% to 90% were seen once. Sample: blood. Receptors were obtained from a person aged 18 to 75 in good health.

The rearrangement joins TRBV25-1 to TRBJ2-7, with D uncertain. Trimming left V 8 bases short and J 2 bases short, with 16 bases between. CDR3 length: 14 amino acids. The V gene's germline CDR1 is MGHDK and CDR2 SYGVNS. The DNA for the CDR3 is TGTGCCAGCTCACGTAGCCGTCCCCCCTACGAGCAGTACTTC. Translation gives CASSRSRPPYEQYF.

This clone has more than one count but fewer than ten. The chain uses TRBV19 and TRBJ2-7; no firm D call. Germline V gene data show CDR1 as LNHDA and CDR2 as SQIVND (reference sequence). This CDR3 is built from 11 residues. V was clipped by 10 bases and J by 3 bases, with 10 bases between them. The CDR3 DNA reads as TGTGCCATTGGACCCCGCTACGAGCAGTACTTC. Its translation is CAIGPRYEQYF.

The rearrangement joins TRBV9 to TRBJ2-1; tentative D call: TRBD2 (7 bases). V lost 8 bases and J lost 6, with 18 bases in between. This CDR3 is built from 14 residues. CDR1 SGDLS and CDR2 YYNGEE come from the germline V gene. The CDR3 nucleotides read TGTGCCAGTGGCCGGGGGGCGGTAGGCAATGAGCAGTTCTTC. Protein sequence: CASGRGAVGNEQFF.

The genes are TRBV19 and TRBJ2-7, with TRBD2 as a possible D gene (6 bases). The CDR3 is 13 residues long. The germline CDR1 and CDR2 sequences are LNHDA and SQIVND (reference sequence). V gave up 5 bases and J gave up 4 bases, with 12 bases separating them. In DNA, the CDR3 is TGTGCCAGTAGTGACGGGGGAAGGTACGAGCAGTACTTC. Translated: CASSDGGRYEQYF. Supplemented by reference TRBV19 and TRBJ2-7, the full variable domain reads DGGITQSPKYLFRKEGQNVTLSCEQNLNHDAMYWYRQDPGQGLRLIYYSQIVNDFQKGDIAEGYSVSREKKESFPLTVTSAQKNPTAFYLCASSDGGRYEQYFGPGTRLTVT.

This chain connects TRBV6-1 to TRBJ1-6, with 7 bases lining up with TRBD1. CDR3 length equals 17 residues. Germline values: CDR1 MNHNS, CDR2 SASEGT. V shed 4 bases and J 4 bases; nucleotides not matched to a gene: 10. The CDR3 coding sequence is TGTGCCAGCAGTGGAACTCCGGGACAGTCTTATAATTCACCCCTCCACTTT. This codes for CASSGTPGQSYNSPLHF.

The gene calls are TRBV7-2 and TRBJ1-1, with TRBD1 matching over 7 bases. The CDR3 extends over 12 amino acids. Germline V CDR1 and CDR2: SGHTA, FQGNSA. The V and J ends lost 7 bases and 5 bases, in that order; junction bases with no gene match: 4. The CDR3 spells CASKGAGTEAFF. The CDR3 DNA reads TGTGCCAGCAAGGGGGCAGGTACTGAAGCTTTCTTT.

This chain connects TRBV5-1 to TRBJ1-1; weak D call: TRBD1 (5 bases). The ends were cut back, 0 bases at V and 2 bases at J, with 11 bases in the middle. This CDR3 comprises 15 residues. The germline V gene has CDR1 SGHRS and CDR2 YFSETQ. CDR3 amino acids: CASSLGQLINTEAFF. The CDR3 bases are TGCGCCAGCAGCTTGGGACAGCTGATTAACACTGAAGCTTTCTTT.

V usage is TRBV7-3 and J usage is TRBJ2-6; D is unresolved. Per the germline V gene, CDR1 is SGHTA and CDR2 is FQGTGA. The CDR3 has 15 residues. Deletions cut 4 bases from V and 0 bases from J, with 7 bases between. The CDR3 reads CASSSGSSGANVLTF. In DNA form, the CDR3 reads TGTGCCAGCAGCTCGGGCAGCTCTGGGGCCAACGTCCTGACTTTC. The full variable domain, completed using reference TRBV7-3 and TRBJ2-6, is GAGVSQTPSNKVTEKGKYVELRCDPISGHTALYWYRQSLGQGPEFLIYFQGTGAADDSGLPNDRFFAVRPEGSVSTLKIQRTERGDSAVYLCASSSGSSGANVLTFGAGSRLTVL.

V usage is TRBV30 and J usage is TRBJ1-1; D is perhaps TRBD1 (5 bases). The CDR3 consists of 16 residues. V was trimmed by 0 bases and J by 5 bases, leaving 19 bases between them. CDR1 and CDR2 (germline): GTSNPN, SVGIG (reference sequence). The CDR3 coding sequence is TGTGCCTGGAGTGTCCGGGACCCTAGTTTCGGGACTGAAGCTTTCTTT. This translates into CAWSVRDPSFGTEAFF.

This sequence joins TRBV7-8 and TRBJ1-2, with 7 bases fitting TRBD1. Germline assignment: CDR1 SGHVS and CDR2 FQNEAQ. Unmatched junction bases numbered 11, after V lost 5 bases and J lost 5 bases. The CDR3 is made up of 15 amino acids. This CDR3 is CASSPREGAGYGYTF. CDR3 in DNA: TGTGCCAGCAGCCCTAGAGAGGGGGCCGGGTATGGCTACACCTTC.

V and J are TRBV7-9 and TRBJ2-7; D is unresolved. CDR1 is SEHNR and CDR2 is FQNEAQ in the germline V gene (reference sequence). CDR3 length: 12 amino acids. With 0 bases removed from V and 6 bases from J, the gap between germline ends came to 6 bases. The CDR3 protein is CASSLASSEQYF. The CDR3 DNA sequence: TGTGCCAGCAGCTTAGCGTCAAGCGAGCAGTACTTC. Full variable domain (outside the CDR3, taken from reference TRBV7-9 and TRBJ2-7): DTGVSQNPRHKITKRGQNVTFRCDPISEHNRLYWYRQTLGQGPEFLTYFQNEAQLEKSRLLSDRFSAERPKGSFSTLEIQRTEQGDSAMYLCASSLASSEQYFGPGTRLTVT.